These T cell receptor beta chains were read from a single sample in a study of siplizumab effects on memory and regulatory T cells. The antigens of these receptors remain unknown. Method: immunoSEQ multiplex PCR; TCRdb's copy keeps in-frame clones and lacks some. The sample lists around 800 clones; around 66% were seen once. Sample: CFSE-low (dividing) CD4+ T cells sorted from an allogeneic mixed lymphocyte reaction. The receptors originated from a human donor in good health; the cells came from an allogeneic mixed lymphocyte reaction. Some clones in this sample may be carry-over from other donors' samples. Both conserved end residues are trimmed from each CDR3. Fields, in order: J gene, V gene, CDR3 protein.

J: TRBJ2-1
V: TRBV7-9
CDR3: ASSLGLAGSYNEQF

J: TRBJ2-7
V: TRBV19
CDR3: ASSIAGTLPYEQY

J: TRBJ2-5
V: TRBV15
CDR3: ATSRVTGALETQY

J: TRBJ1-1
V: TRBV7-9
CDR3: ASSLVGWEAF

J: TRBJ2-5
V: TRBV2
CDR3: ASSEQGAIQETQY

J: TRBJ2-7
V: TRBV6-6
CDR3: ASSYEASGRQY

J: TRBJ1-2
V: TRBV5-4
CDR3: ASSEITGGLGYT

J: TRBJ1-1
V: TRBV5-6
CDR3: ASSWAGTEAF

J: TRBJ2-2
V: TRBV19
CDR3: ASSILAGAANTGELF

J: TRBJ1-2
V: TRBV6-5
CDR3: ASSYSVLGVGGYT

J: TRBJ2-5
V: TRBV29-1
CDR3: SVGGIPGHGLGQY

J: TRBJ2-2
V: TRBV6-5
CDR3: ASRTTGLITGELF

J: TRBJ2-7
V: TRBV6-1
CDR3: ASSSSMGGMQY

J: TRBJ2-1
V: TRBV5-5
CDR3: ASSFLHEQF

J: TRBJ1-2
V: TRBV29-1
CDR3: SVVLLYGNYGYT

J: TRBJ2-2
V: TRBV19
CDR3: ASTPPGQGFSGELF

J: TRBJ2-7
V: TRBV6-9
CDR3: ATADRVYEQY

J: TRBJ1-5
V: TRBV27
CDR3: ASPTGHSNQPQH

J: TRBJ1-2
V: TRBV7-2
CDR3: ASSPVGTSTNYGYT

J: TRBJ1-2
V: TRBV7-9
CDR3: ASSLSGMSLYGYT

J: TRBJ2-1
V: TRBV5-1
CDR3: ASSLETSSLTEQF

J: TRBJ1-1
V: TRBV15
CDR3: ATSRDITPGTEAF

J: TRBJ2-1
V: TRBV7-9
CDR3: ASSLGGQGSFREQF

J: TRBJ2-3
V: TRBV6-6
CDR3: ASSSPRPGTDTQY

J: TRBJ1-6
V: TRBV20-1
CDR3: SARVTSPLH

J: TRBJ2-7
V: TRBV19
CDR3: ASSTYSDSYEQY

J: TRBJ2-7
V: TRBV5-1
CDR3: ASSPRDRPYEQY

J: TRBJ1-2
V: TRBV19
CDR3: ASGGTENYGYT

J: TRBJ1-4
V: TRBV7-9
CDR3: ASSLVDEKLF

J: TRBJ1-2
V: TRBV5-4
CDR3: ASSLVGQSNGYT

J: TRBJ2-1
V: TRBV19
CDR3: ASSIMTASYNEQF

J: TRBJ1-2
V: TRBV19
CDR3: ASSRVGNGYT

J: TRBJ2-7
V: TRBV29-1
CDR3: SVGGIPGHGLGQY

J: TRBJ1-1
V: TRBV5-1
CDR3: ASSLVGSQNTEAF

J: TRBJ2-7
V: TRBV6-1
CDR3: ASSDPWRESYEQY

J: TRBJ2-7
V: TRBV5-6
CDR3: ASIPLGTGGTDSYEQY

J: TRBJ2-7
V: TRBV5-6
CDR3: ASSLFRLAEPYEQY

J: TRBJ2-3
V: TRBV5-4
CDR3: ASSFTSGTTFSTDTQY

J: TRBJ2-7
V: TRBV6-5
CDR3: ASIGGRAYEQY

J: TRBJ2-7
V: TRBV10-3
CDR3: AISESVSGIGDEQY

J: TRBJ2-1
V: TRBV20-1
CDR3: SEDRRKEF

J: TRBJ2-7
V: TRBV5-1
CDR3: ASSSRDLVGGPYEQY

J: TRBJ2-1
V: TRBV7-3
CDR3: ASSLRWTNNEQF

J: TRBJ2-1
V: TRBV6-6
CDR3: ASSTVNEQF

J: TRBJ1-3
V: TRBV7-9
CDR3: ASSFPQGSGNTIY

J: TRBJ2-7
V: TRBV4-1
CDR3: ASSQGGYKSSYEQY

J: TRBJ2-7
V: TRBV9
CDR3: ASSVEWQSSYEQY

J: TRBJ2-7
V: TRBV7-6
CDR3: ASSLGTGSYEQY